A selection of T cell receptor beta chains follows, all from one sample in a study of cytomegalovirus exposure and HLA in healthy donors. Some clones are missing from TCRdb's copy, which holds only in-frame ones; the method was immunoSEQ multiplex PCR. The sample lists about 100,000 clones, around 73% occurring once. Sequenced input: PBMCs. Source of these receptors: a man aged 35 to 55 in good health and CMV-seronegative. Each CDR3 is given with its conserved first and last residue. The order of the fields is D gene, V gene, clone size, J gene, CDR3 protein, CDR3 DNA. D genes are given only for firm matches. The size field is filled for only some rows; it gives once, few, many or a size class.

-	TRBV5-5	-	TRBJ2-1	CASSLQGSYNEQFF	TGTGCCAGCAGCCTACAGGGCTCCTACAATGAGCAGTTCTTC
TRBD1	TRBV6-1	-	TRBJ2-5	CASSLDRGKQTQYF	TGTGCCAGCAGTCTTGACAGGGGTAAACAGACCCAGTACTTC
TRBD1	TRBV27	-	TRBJ1-5	CASSLCVTGVCNQPQHF	TGTGCCAGCAGTTTATGTGTGACAGGGGTCTGCAATCAGCCCCAGCATTTT
TRBD1	TRBV5-1	-	TRBJ1-3	CASSSEGTGGNTIYF	TGCGCCAGCAGTTCCGAGGGGACAGGGGGAAACACCATATATTTT
-	TRBV7-2	-	TRBJ2-1	CASSLAMRSAQFF	TGTGCCAGCAGCTTAGCGATGAGGTCGGCGCAGTTCTTC
TRBD1	TRBV5-1	-	TRBJ1-1	CASRGQGDSTEAFF	TGCGCCAGCCGAGGACAGGGGGATTCTACTGAAGCTTTCTTT
-	TRBV5-8	-	TRBJ2-5	CASSRGTEETQYF	TGTGCCAGCAGCCGCGGGACAGAAGAGACCCAGTACTTC
-	TRBV5-1	once	TRBJ1-6	CASSLSTYNSPLHF	TGCGCCAGCAGCTTGTCAACCTATAATTCACCCCTCCACTTT
TRBD2	TRBV7-2	few	TRBJ2-7	CASSLSGGIIYEQYF	TGTGCCAGCAGCCTTAGCGGGGGCATTATCTACGAGCAGTACTTC
-	TRBV27	-	TRBJ1-4	CASSLFGEKLFF	TGTGCCAGCAGTTTATTCGGTGAAAAACTGTTTTTT
TRBD1	TRBV2	-	TRBJ1-4	CARGTGRDEKLFF	TGTGCCAGGGGGACAGGGCGGGATGAAAAACTGTTTTTT
TRBD1	TRBV28	-	TRBJ1-2	CASSSGQGIWGYTF	TGTGCCAGCAGTTCGGGACAGGGGATTTGGGGCTACACCTTC
TRBD2	TRBV4-2	-	TRBJ2-7	CASSHLVAGGAYEQYF	TGTGCCAGCAGCCATCTCGTAGCGGGGGGAGCCTACGAGCAGTACTTC
TRBD2	TRBV7-6	-	TRBJ2-1	CASSLVAGVYNEQFF	TGTGCCAGCAGCTTAGTAGCGGGGGTCTACAATGAGCAGTTCTTC
TRBD1	TRBV30	-	TRBJ2-2	CAWSPGQGDGELFF	TGTGCCTGGAGTCCCGGACAGGGGGACGGGGAGCTGTTTTTT
TRBD2	TRBV9	-	TRBJ2-5	CASSLTGTSAQETQYF	TGTGCCAGCAGCTTAACCGGGACTAGCGCTCAAGAGACCCAGTACTTC